The clone carrying this T cell receptor (beta chain) was picked up many times. Its antigen is unknown. The V end lost 5 bases, the J end lost 6 bases, and 11 bases lay between the germline ends. The CDR3 loop spans 13 amino acids. Looked up from germline, CDR1 is SGHTA and CDR2 is FQGNSA. A library of TCRbeta sequences, prepared with unique molecular identifiers, was generated. TCRdb independently ran MiXCR on the PCR reads; one entry per CDR3 protein. There are 280,000 or so distinct CDR3 sequences in the sample; around a tenth occur only once, and around 20% lies in the top ten. The entry originates in a study of T-cell reconstitution after alpha-beta-depleted transplantation in children. Study outcomes and limitations: Diversity and T-cell counts at one year after transplant derived mostly from new T cells. Approximately two months post-transplant, alpha-beta T cells reportedly originated from several hundred expanded graft clones. The high TCRbeta diversity at day 60 in some patients came from surviving recipient T cells and thymic progenitors.

The gene calls are TRBV7-2 and TRBJ2-1; D perhaps matches TRBD2 (5 bases). The sequence was collected from a male patient between 2 and 15 years old who had a stem cell transplant for chronic granulomatous disease, so the T cells may come from the graft donor. The source material was peripheral blood, sampled 180 days after TCRalphabeta/CD19-depleted stem cell transplant. The CDR3 DNA follows: TGTGCCAGCAGCCCCGGGGTTCTCAATGAGCAGTTCTTC. Amino acid sequence: CASSPGVLNEQFF.